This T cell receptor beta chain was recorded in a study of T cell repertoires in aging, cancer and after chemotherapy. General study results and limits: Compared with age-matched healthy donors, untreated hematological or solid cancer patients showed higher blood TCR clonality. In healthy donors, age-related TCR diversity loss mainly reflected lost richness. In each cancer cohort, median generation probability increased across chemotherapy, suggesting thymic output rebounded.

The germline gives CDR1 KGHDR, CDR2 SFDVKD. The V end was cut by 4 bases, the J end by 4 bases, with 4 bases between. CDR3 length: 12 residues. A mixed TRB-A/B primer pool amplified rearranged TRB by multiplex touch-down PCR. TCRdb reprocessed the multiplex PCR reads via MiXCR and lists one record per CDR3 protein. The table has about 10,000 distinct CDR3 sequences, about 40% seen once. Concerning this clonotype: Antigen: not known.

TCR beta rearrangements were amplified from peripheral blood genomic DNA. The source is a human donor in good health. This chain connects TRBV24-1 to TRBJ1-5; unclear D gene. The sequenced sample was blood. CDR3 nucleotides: TGTGCCACCAGTGACCTTAATCAGCCCCAGCATTTT. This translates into CATSDLNQPQHF.